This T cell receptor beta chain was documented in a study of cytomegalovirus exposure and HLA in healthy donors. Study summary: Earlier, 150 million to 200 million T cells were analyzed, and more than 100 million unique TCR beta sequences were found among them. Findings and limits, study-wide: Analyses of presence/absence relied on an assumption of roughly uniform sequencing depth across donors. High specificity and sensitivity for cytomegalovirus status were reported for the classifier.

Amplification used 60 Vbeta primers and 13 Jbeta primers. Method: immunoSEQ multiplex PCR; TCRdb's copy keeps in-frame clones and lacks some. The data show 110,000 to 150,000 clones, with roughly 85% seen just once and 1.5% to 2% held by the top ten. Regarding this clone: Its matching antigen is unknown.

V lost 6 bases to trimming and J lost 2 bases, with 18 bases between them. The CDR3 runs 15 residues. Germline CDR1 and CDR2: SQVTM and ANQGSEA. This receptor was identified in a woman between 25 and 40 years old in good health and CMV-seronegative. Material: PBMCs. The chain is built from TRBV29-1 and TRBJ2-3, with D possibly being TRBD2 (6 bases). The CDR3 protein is CSVDVGGRVTDTQYF. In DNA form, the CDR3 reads TGCAGCGTCGATGTCGGGGGAAGGGTCACAGATACGCAGTATTTT.